This T cell receptor beta chain was sequenced during a study of shared clonotypes between healthy human individuals. The protocol was immunoSEQ multiplex PCR, while the TCRdb copy is restricted to in-frame clones and leaves out a portion. The sample includes around 2.5 million clones, more than 85% of them seen just once. The CDR3 is 16 residues long. Germline-derived CDR1 and CDR2 are SGHTA and FQGNSA. The V segment lost 5 bases and the J segment 8 bases; nucleotides outside the gene matches: 14. This chain uses TRBV7-2 with TRBJ2-1; TRBD1 agrees at 8 bases. The receptor comes from a man aged 18 to 29 in good health. Some clones in this sample may be carry-over from other donors' samples. Source material: naive CD4+ T cells from PBMCs. Noted subset: CD45RA+ positively selected. CDR3 region: CASSPRTGSPSYEQFF. CDR3 sequence (DNA): TGTGCCAGCAGCCCCCGGACAGGGTCTCCGTCGTATGAGCAGTTCTTC.